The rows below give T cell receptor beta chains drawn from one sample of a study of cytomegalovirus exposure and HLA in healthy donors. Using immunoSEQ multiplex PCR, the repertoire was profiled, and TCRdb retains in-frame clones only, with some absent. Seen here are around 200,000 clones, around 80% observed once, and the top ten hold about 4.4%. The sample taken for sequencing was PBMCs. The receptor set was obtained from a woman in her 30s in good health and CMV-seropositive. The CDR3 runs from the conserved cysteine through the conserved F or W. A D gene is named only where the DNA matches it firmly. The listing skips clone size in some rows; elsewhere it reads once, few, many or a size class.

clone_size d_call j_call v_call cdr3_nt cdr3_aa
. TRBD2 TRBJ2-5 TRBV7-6 TGTGCCAGCAGCACTAGCGGAGGGTACCAAGAGACCCAGTACTTC CASSTSGGYQETQYF
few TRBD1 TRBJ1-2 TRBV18 TGTGCCAGCTCACGGGACAGGGCTGACTATGGCTACACCTTC CASSRDRADYGYTF
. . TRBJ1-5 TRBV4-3 TGCGCCAGCAGCCAAGTTCGTAGTCAGCCCCAGCATTTT CASSQVRSQPQHF
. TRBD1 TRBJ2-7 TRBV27 TGTGCCAGCAGTACTTACGAGCAGGGACAGCGCCACGAGCAGTACTTC CASSTYEQGQRHEQYF
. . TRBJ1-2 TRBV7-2 TGTGCCAGCAGCTGGACAGACAACTATGGCTACACCTTC CASSWTDNYGYTF
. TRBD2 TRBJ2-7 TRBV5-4 TGTGCCAGCAGCTTGGACACGGGGGGGCAGTACTTC CASSLDTGGQYF
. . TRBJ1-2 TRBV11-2 TGTGCCAGCAGCCCAGATCCGGAGGACTATGGCTACACCTTC CASSPDPEDYGYTF
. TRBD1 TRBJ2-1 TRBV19 TGTGCCAGTAGTCCCAGTACAGGGACAGGGGTGAGTGAGCAGTTCTTC CASSPSTGTGVSEQFF
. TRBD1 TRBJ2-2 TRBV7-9 TGTGCCAGCAGCCGACCGCCACAGGGGGACACCGGGGAGCTGTTTTTT CASSRPPQGDTGELFF
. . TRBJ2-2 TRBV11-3 TGTGCCAGCAGCTCCCGAGCGGGTGGAAGAGGGACCGGGGAGCTGTTTTTT CASSSRAGGRGTGELFF
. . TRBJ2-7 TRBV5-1 TGCGCCAGCAGCCGCACGGAGGGCCGTGAGTACTTC CASSRTEGREYF
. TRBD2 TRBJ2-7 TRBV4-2 TGTGCCAGCAGCCAAAATACCGGGAGGGCCCGGTACGAGCAGTACTTC CASSQNTGRARYEQYF
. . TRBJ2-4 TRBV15 TGTGCCACCTCGAGGGGGTGGAACATTCAGTACTTC CATSRGWNIQYF
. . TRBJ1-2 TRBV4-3 TGCGCCAGCAGCCAATCCGGCAGGGGTATCTATGGCTACACCTTC CASSQSGRGIYGYTF
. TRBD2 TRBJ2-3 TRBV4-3 TGCGCCAGCAGCCAAGATGGGCGGGGGGGCCCCGATACGCAGTATTTT CASSQDGRGGPDTQYF
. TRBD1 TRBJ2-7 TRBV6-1 TGTGCCAGCACTATGGGACAGGGGGTCTCCTACGAGCAGTACTTC CASTMGQGVSYEQYF
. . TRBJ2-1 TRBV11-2 TGTGCCAGCAGCCAACCCCGGGGTGTCTGGAGGCAGTTCTTC CASSQPRGVWRQFF
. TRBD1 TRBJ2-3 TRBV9 TGTGCCAGCAAGCCGGGACAGGGCTCAGATACGCAGTATTTT CASKPGQGSDTQYF
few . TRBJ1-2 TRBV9 TGTGCCAGCAGCCCTATCCAGGGCCTCCAGGATGGCTACACCTTC CASSPIQGLQDGYTF
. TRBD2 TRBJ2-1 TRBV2 TGTGCCAGCAGTGAGGCTAGCGGCTACAATGAGCAGTTCTTC CASSEASGYNEQFF
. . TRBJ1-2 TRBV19 TGTGCCAGTAGTGTTCTGCGGGTTCTATACTTC CASSVLRVLYF
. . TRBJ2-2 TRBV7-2 TGTGCCAGCAGCTTCCACTTGAGCGGGAACACCGGGGAGCTGTTTTTT CASSFHLSGNTGELFF
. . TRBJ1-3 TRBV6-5 TGTGCCAGCAGGAGGAGCTCTGGAAACACCATATATTTT CASRRSSGNTIYF
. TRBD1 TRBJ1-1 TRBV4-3 TGCGCCAGCAGCCAAGGGAGGGGGCTGGGCACTGAAGCTTTCTTT CASSQGRGLGTEAFF
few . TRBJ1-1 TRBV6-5 TGTGCCAGCAGCCGACTCGGCACTGAAGCTTTCTTT CASSRLGTEAFF
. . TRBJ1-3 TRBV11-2 TGTGCCAGCAGCTTAGATCGGGTGCCGAGCTCTGGAAACACCATATATTTT CASSLDRVPSSGNTIYF
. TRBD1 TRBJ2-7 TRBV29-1 TGCAGCGCTCGGACAGGGGGGACCTACGAGCAGTACTTC CSARTGGTYEQYF
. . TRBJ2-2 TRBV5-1 TGCGCCAGCAGCTTGGGGGCAGTTGGCACCGGGGAGCTGTTTTTT CASSLGAVGTGELFF
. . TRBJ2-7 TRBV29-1 TGCAGCGTTGAAGATGAACATCTCTACGAGCAGTACTTC CSVEDEHLYEQYF
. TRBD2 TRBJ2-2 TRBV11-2 TGTGCCAGCAGCTCCAGACCCTTAGCGGGGGGGAACACCGGGGAGCTGTTTTTT CASSSRPLAGGNTGELFF
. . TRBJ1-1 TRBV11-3 TGTGCCAGCAGCTCAGGGTATATGGCTGAAGCTTTCTTT CASSSGYMAEAFF
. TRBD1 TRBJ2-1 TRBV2 TGTGCCAGCAGGTTGGGACAGGGGGCTAATGAGCAGTTCTTC CASRLGQGANEQFF
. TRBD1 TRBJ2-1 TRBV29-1 TGCAGCGTTCCCGGGGACAGGGGGCCGCGGGAGCAGTTCTTC CSVPGDRGPREQFF
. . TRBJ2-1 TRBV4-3 TGCGCCAGCAGCCAAGATCCTCTGGGGGGAGGGGGTGCTCGAAATGAGCAGTTCTTC CASSQDPLGGGGARNEQFF
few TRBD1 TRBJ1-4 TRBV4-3 TGCGCCAGCAGCCACTCCGACAGGGACCTTGAAAAACTGTTTTTT CASSHSDRDLEKLFF
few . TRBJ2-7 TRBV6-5 TGTGCCAGCCGGAGCGAGGTTTACCACGAGCAGTACTTC CASRSEVYHEQYF
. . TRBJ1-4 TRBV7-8 TGTGCCAGCAGCCGACCGGGAGGACTCAATGAAAAACTGTTTTTT CASSRPGGLNEKLFF
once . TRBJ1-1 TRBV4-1 TGCGCCAGCAGCCAATGGTACAAACCCGAACGAGGGGCTTTCTTT CASSQWYKPERGAFF
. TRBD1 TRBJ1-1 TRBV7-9 TGTGCCAGCAGCATCGGGACAGCTAACACTGAAGCTTTCTTT CASSIGTANTEAFF
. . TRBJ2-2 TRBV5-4 TGTGCCAGCAGCCAGACGGAGCCTAACACCGGGGAGCTGTTTTTT CASSQTEPNTGELFF
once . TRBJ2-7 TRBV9 TGTGCCAGCAGCGTAGGGCAGCGGTCATACTCCTACGAGCAGTACTTC CASSVGQRSYSYEQYF
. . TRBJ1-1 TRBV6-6 TGTGCCAGCAGTCCTGGACAGAAGAACACTGAAGCTTTCTTT CASSPGQKNTEAFF
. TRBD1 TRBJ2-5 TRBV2 TGTGCCAGCAGGCGGACAGGGGTAGAGACCCAGTACTTC CASRRTGVETQYF
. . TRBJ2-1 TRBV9 TGTGCCAGCAGCGTAATACCCACTGACAATGAGCAGTTCTTC CASSVIPTDNEQFF
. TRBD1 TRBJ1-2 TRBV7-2 TGTGCCAGCAGCTTAGCCAGCACAGGGGGCGCAAAGTATGGCTACACCTTC CASSLASTGGAKYGYTF
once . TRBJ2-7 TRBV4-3 TGCGCCAGCAGCCAAGAAGGGCAGGGATTATACGAGCAGTACTTC CASSQEGQGLYEQYF